This TCR beta chain was sequenced in a study of blood T cell repertoires in COVID-19. Study in general: The analysed material was cDNA or gDNA that came from T cells, B-cell-depleted T cells, or PBMCs.

Recruits, aged roughly 18 to 100 years, lived in 25 or so US areas. Each participant's cohort was designated according to participant-reported clinical history. Original processing notes: Amplification from reference gene primers served as the basis for estimated nucleated cell counts. Libraries were prepared by immunoSEQ multiplex PCR; TCRdb keeps only in-frame clonotypes and omits some of them. The V and J calls and clone size were taken over from that table, and D and trimming were inferred from the DNA. The table records about 81,000 clones, 85% to 90% of them present only once. The germline V gene encodes CDR1 MGHRA and CDR2 YSYEKL. The CDR3 loop spans 16 amino acids. With 0 bases removed from V and 3 bases from J, the gap between germline ends came to 12 bases.

This receptor was taken from a woman aged 50 to 60 with acute COVID-19. The sample was PBMCs or T cells enriched from blood (not recorded which). The rearrangement joins TRBV4-1 to TRBJ1-5; the D gene is possibly TRBD1 (5 bases). CDR3 loop: CASSQDRAGYNQPQHF. In DNA form, the CDR3 reads TGCGCCAGCAGCCAAGATCGGGCAGGGTACAATCAGCCCCAGCATTTT.